These T cell receptor beta chains were read from a single sample in a study of a mutant IDH1 vaccine in newly diagnosed glioma. No antigens are known for them. Assay: immunoSEQ multiplex PCR; the TCRdb copy retains only in-frame clones and omits some. The sample has approximately 84,000 clones; about 81% are singletons. The starting material was PBMCs, obtained from a glioma patient whose treatment included an IDH1 peptide vaccine. These receptors were obtained from a man in his forties or fifties with glioma. CDR3s include the opening cysteine and the closing phenylalanine or tryptophan. D genes are given only for firm matches. Size is omitted from some rows. Given values are once, few, many or a class for expanded clones.

V: TRBV6-1
size: -
D: -
J: TRBJ1-1
CDR3: CASSDSQGGGAFF
DNA: TGTGCCAGCAGTGACTCCCAGGGTGGGGGAGCTTTCTTT

V: TRBV28
size: -
D: -
J: TRBJ1-2
CDR3: CASRGNVNYGYTF
DNA: TGTGCCAGCAGGGGTAACGTGAACTATGGCTACACCTTC

V: TRBV19
size: -
D: TRBD1
J: TRBJ2-2
CDR3: CASSPFTGVNGELFF
DNA: TGTGCCAGTAGTCCCTTTACAGGGGTGAACGGGGAGCTGTTTTTT

V: TRBV7-2
size: -
D: -
J: TRBJ2-1
CDR3: CASSSEGISLNEQFF
DNA: TGTGCCAGCAGCTCCGAGGGTATTTCCCTCAATGAGCAGTTCTTC

V: TRBV7-2
size: -
D: TRBD1
J: TRBJ1-1
CDR3: CASSSDRVNTEAFF
DNA: TGTGCCAGCAGCTCCGACAGGGTCAACACTGAAGCTTTCTTT

V: TRBV28
size: -
D: TRBD2
J: TRBJ2-1
CDR3: CASSFFPWRASGQSSYNEQFF
DNA: TGTGCCAGCAGTTTCTTCCCATGGCGGGCTAGCGGCCAGAGCTCCTACAATGAGCAGTTCTTC

V: TRBV14
size: -
D: -
J: TRBJ2-1
CDR3: CASSQDDDEQFF
DNA: TGTGCCAGCAGCCAAGACGACGATGAGCAGTTCTTC

V: TRBV7-2
size: few
D: -
J: TRBJ2-7
CDR3: CASKEGPWAYEQYF
DNA: TGTGCCAGCAAGGAGGGACCATGGGCCTACGAGCAGTACTTC

V: TRBV9
size: -
D: -
J: TRBJ1-2
CDR3: CASSPDLRLVFYGYTF
DNA: TGTGCCAGCAGCCCTGATCTCCGACTTGTTTTCTATGGCTACACCTTC

V: TRBV30
size: -
D: TRBD1
J: TRBJ1-2
CDR3: CAWVFKPGQGSSGYTF
DNA: TGTGCCTGGGTTTTCAAACCGGGACAGGGGAGTTCGGGCTACACCTTC

V: TRBV18
size: few
D: -
J: TRBJ1-5
CDR3: CASSLPAGDQPQHF
DNA: TGTGCCAGCTCACTCCCGGCAGGGGATCAGCCCCAGCATTTT

V: TRBV9
size: -
D: -
J: TRBJ1-1
CDR3: CASSVAGTVARSAFF
DNA: TGTGCCAGCAGCGTAGCTGGAACGGTCGCGAGATCGGCTTTCTTT

V: TRBV7-8
size: -
D: TRBD2
J: TRBJ2-3
CDR3: CASTLAGGIDTQYF
DNA: TGTGCCAGCACCCTAGCGGGAGGGATAGATACGCAGTATTTT

V: TRBV18
size: -
D: -
J: TRBJ2-1
CDR3: CASSLQPGVVEQFF
DNA: TGTGCCAGCTCACTTCAACCGGGAGTTGTGGAGCAGTTCTTC

V: TRBV30
size: -
D: -
J: TRBJ2-7
CDR3: CAWGRALVGEQYF
DNA: TGTGCCTGGGGACGGGCGCTGGTCGGCGAGCAGTACTTC

V: TRBV27
size: -
D: -
J: TRBJ1-6
CDR3: CASSLRAHNSPLHF
DNA: TGTGCCAGCTCACTCAGGGCTCATAATTCACCCCTCCACTTT

V: TRBV11-2
size: -
D: TRBD2
J: TRBJ2-5
CDR3: CASSLTSGGWYQETQYF
DNA: TGTGCCAGCAGCTTAACTAGCGGGGGGTGGTACCAAGAGACCCAGTACTTC

V: TRBV4-2
size: -
D: TRBD1
J: TRBJ1-6
CDR3: CASSQDRDRISPLHF
DNA: TGTGCCAGCAGCCAAGATAGGGACAGGATCTCACCCCTCCACTTT

V: TRBV30
size: -
D: -
J: TRBJ2-1
CDR3: CAWTIRGTLPTEQFF
DNA: TGTGCCTGGACAATTCGGGGGACTCTTCCTACCGAGCAGTTCTTC

V: TRBV27
size: -
D: TRBD1
J: TRBJ2-7
CDR3: CASGGQGAYEQYF
DNA: TGTGCTTCGGGGGGACAGGGGGCTTACGAGCAGTACTTC

V: TRBV7-2
size: -
D: TRBD2
J: TRBJ2-3
CDR3: CASSSLATRPDTQYF
DNA: TGTGCCAGCAGCTCACTAGCGACCCGCCCAGATACGCAGTATTTT

V: TRBV6-6
size: -
D: TRBD2
J: TRBJ2-5
CDR3: CASSSGLAGGPETQYF
DNA: TGTGCCAGCAGTTCAGGACTAGCGGGGGGGCCTGAGACCCAGTACTTC

V: TRBV5-1
size: -
D: TRBD1
J: TRBJ1-2
CDR3: CASSNPTGDRGYTF
DNA: TGCGCCAGCAGCAACCCGACAGGGGATAGAGGCTACACCTTC